The clone carrying this TCR beta chain was detected a few times. TCRdb reprocessed the reads via MiXCR and lists one record per CDR3 protein. The sample includes 200,000 to 300,000 distinct CDR3 sequences, around 13% of them seen just once. The record originates from a study of T cell repertoires in cytomegalovirus infection. The ends lost 4 bases at V and 4 bases at J; junction bases unmatched: 12. CDR3 length: 16 amino acids. Germline V gives CDR1 DFQATT, CDR2 SNEGSKA (reference sequence). V gene TRBV20-1 combines with J gene TRBJ1-5; TRBD1 matches at 8 bases. The origin of this receptor is a human donor in good health (CMV status not recorded). Some clones in this sample may be carry-over from other donors' samples. Sequencing used PBMCs. The CDR3 DNA reads TGCAGTGCTATGGCCAGGGGGCTGGTAGGAAATCAGCCCCAGCATTTT. Translation gives CSAMARGLVGNQPQHF.